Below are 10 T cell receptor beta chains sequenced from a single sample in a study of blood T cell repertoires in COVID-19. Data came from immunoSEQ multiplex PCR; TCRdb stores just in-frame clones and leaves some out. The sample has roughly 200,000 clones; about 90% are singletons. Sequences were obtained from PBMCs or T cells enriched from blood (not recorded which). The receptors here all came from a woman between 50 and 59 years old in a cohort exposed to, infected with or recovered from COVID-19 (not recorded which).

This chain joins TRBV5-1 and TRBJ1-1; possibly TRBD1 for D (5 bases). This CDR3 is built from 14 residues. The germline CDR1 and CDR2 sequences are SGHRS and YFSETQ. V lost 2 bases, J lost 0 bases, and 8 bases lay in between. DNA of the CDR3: TGCGCCAGCAGCTTAGCAGGGATGAACACTGAAGCTTTCTTT. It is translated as CASSLAGMNTEAFF.

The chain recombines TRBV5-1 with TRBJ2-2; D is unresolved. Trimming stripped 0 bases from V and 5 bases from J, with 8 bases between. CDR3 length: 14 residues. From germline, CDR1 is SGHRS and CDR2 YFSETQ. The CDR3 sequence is CASSLATFTGELFF. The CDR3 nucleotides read TGCGCCAGCAGCTTGGCGACTTTTACCGGGGAGCTGTTTTTT.

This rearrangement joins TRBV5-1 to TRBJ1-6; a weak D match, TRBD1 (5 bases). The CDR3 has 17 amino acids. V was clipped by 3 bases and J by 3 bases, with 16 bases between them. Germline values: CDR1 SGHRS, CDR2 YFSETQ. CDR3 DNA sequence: TGCGCCAGCAGCTCCCGGGGAGGGGCGAACTATAATTCACCCCTCCACTTT. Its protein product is CASSSRGGANYNSPLHF.

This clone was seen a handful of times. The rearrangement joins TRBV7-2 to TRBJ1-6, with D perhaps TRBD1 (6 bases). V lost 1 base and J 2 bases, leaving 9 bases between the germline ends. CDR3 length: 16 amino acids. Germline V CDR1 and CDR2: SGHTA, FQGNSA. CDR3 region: CASSLVGQPYNSPLHF. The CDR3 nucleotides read TGTGCCAGCAGCTTAGTTGGACAGCCCTATAATTCACCCCTCCACTTT. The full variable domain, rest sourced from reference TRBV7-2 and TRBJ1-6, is GAGVSQSPSNKVTEKGKDVELRCDPISGHTALYWYRQSLGQGLEFLIYFQGNSAPDKSGLPSDRFSAERTGGSVSTLTIQRTQQEDSAVYLCASSLVGQPYNSPLHFGNGTRLTVT.

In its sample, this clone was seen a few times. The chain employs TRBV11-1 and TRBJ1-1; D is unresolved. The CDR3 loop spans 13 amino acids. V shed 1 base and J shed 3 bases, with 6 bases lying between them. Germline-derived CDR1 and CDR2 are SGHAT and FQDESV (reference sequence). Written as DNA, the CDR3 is TGTGCCAGCAGCTTAGGTTCGGACACTGAAGCTTTCTTT. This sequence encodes CASSLGSDTEAFF.

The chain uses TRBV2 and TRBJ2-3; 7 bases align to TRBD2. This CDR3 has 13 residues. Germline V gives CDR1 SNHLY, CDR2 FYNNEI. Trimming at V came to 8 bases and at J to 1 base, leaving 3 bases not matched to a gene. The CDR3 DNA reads TGTGCCAGCGAAGCGGGGCGCACAGATACGCAGTATTTT. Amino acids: CASEAGRTDTQYF. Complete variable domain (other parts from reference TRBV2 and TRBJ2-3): EPEVTQTPSHQVTQMGQEVILRCVPISNHLYFYWYRQILGQKVEFLVSFYNNEISEKSEIFDDQFSVERPDGSNFTLKIRSTKLEDSAMYFCASEAGRTDTQYFGPGTRLTVL.

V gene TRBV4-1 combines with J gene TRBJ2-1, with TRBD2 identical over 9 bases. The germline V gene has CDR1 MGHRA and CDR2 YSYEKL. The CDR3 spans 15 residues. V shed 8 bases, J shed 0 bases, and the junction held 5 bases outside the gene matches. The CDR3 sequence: CASGLAGSSYNEQFF. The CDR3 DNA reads TGCGCCAGCGGCCTAGCGGGGTCCTCCTACAATGAGCAGTTCTTC.

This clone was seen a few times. Here the CDR3 DNA reads TGTGCCAGCAGCCCAGGGTTAGACAGGCTGGCCCTCCACTTT. Its protein is CASSPGLDRLALHF. The chain combines TRBV7-2 with TRBJ1-6, with D tentatively TRBD1 (6 bases). The CDR3 extends over 14 amino acids. The germline gives CDR1 SGHTA, CDR2 FQGNSA. V was trimmed by 5 bases and J by 14 bases, leaving 19 bases between them.

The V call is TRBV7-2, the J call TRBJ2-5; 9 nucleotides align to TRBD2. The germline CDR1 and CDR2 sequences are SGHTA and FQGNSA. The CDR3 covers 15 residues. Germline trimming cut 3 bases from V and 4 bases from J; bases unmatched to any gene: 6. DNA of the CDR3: TGTGCCAGCAGCTTCCAGCGGGGGGAAAGAGAGACCCAGTACTTC. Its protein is CASSFQRGERETQYF.

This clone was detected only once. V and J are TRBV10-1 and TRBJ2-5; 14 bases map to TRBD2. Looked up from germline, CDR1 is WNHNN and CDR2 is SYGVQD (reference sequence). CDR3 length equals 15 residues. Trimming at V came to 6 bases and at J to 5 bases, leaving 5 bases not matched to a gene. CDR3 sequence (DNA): TGCGCCAGCAGCGGGACTAGCGGGGGTGGCGAGACCCAGTACTTC. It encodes CASSGTSGGGETQYF.